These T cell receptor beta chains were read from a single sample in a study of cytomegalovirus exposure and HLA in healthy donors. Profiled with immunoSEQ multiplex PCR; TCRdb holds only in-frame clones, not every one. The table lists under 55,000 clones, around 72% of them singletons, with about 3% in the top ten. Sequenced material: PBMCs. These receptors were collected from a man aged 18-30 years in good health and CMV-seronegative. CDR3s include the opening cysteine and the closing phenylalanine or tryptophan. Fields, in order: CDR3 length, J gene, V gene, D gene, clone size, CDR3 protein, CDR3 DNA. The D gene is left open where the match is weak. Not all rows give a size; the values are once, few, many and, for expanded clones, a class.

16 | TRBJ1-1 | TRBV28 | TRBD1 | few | CASSLFGQGKNTEAFF | TGTGCCAGCAGTTTATTTGGACAGGGAAAGAACACTGAAGCTTTCTTT
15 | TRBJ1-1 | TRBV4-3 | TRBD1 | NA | CASSQEQGLGTEAFF | TGCGCCAGCAGCCAAGAACAGGGGTTGGGCACTGAAGCTTTCTTT
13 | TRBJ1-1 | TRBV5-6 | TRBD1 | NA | CASSPTGANEAFF | TGTGCCAGCAGCCCCACAGGGGCCAATGAAGCTTTCTTT
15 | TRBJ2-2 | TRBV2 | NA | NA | CASSLIKGGTGELFF | TGTGCCAGCAGCCTCATAAAAGGGGGCACCGGGGAGCTGTTTTTT
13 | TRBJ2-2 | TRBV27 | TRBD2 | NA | CASEIAGTGELFF | TGTGCCAGCGAAATAGCGGGGACCGGGGAGCTGTTTTTT
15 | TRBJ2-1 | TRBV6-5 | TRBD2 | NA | CASSYVAGGSNEQFF | TGTGCCAGCAGTTACGTGGCGGGAGGTTCCAATGAGCAGTTCTTC
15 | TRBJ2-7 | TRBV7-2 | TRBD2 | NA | CASSILAGLPYEQYF | TGTGCCAGCAGCATCCTAGCGGGTTTACCCTACGAGCAGTACTTC
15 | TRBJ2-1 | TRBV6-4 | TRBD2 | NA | CASSPTAGGRNEQFF | TGTGCCAGCAGTCCCACGGCGGGAGGGCGCAATGAGCAGTTCTTC
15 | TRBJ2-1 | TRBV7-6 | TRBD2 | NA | CASSLSGSEFNEQFF | TGTGCCAGCAGCTTAAGCGGGAGTGAGTTCAATGAGCAGTTCTTC
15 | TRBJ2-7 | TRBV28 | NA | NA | CASKPQGSASYEQYF | TGTGCCAGCAAACCCCAGGGATCTGCCTCCTACGAGCAGTACTTC
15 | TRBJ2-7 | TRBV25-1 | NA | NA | CASSQGIEMGYEQYF | TGTGCCAGCAGCCAGGGGATAGAAATGGGGTACGAGCAGTACTTC
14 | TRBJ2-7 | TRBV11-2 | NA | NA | CASSLVNYLAEQYF | TGTGCCAGCAGCTTAGTTAACTACCTCGCCGAGCAGTACTTC
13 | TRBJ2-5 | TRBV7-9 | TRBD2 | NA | CASTSSGQETQYF | TGTGCCAGCACGTCTAGCGGACAAGAGACCCAGTACTTC
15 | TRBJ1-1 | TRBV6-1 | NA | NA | CASSFGAGVNTEAFF | TGTGCCAGCAGTTTTGGGGCGGGGGTGAACACTGAAGCTTTCTTT
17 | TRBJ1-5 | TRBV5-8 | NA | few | CASSLEIWELSNQPQHF | TGTGCCAGCAGCTTGGAAATCTGGGAGCTTAGCAATCAGCCCCAGCATTTT
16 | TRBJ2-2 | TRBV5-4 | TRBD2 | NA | CASSSIAGNLIGELFF | TGTGCCAGCAGCTCAATAGCGGGGAACTTGATCGGGGAGCTGTTTTTT
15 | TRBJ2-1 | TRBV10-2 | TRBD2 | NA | CASSSYSGSANEQFF | TGCGCCAGCAGTTCCTATAGCGGGAGTGCGAATGAGCAGTTCTTC